This T cell receptor (beta chain) is from a study of PD-1 blockade in mismatch repair-deficient tumors. Study as a whole: All were previously treated, progressing patients with 12 mismatch repair-deficient cancer types. The study's findings and limits: After pembrolizumab, tumor-resident clones rose rapidly, then generally contracted before radiologic responses.

Mismatch repair deficiency was confirmed in all patients, by PCR or immunohistochemistry. Profiled with immunoSEQ multiplex PCR; TCRdb holds only in-frame clones, not every one. The sample lists approximately 37,000 clones, more than 75% occurring once. Note on this clone: Antigen specificity is unknown.

This sequence originates from an adult with mismatch repair-deficient cancer. This specimen was peripheral blood, taken less than 95 weeks after starting pembrolizumab.

The CDR3 DNA is TGTGCCAGCAGCCCCATTAGCGGAGCGAACACCGGGGAGCTGTTTTTT. It is translated as CASSPISGANTGELFF. V gene TRBV11-2 combines with J gene TRBJ2-2; D is possibly TRBD2 (6 bases). V dropped 5 bases and J dropped 0 bases, with 13 bases sitting between them. From germline, CDR1 is SGHAT and CDR2 FQNNGV. The CDR3 totals 16 residues.